The 3 T cell receptor beta chains in this list originate from one sample, sequenced in a study of a mutant IDH1 vaccine in newly diagnosed glioma. Sample time point: baseline, week 1 (first vaccination visit). Treatment in this sample: pre-vaccination baseline after standard-of-care therapy. The assay was immunoSEQ multiplex PCR, and TCRdb's table has in-frame clones only and misses some. The profile shows over 45,000 clones, around 90% of them singletons. The sequencing used PBMCs, collected from a glioma patient treated with radiotherapy, temozolomide or both. These receptors were collected from a man between 50 and 59 years old with glioma.

This chain links TRBV6-5 with TRBJ1-2, with TRBD1 matching over 7 bases. The CDR3 is 14 amino acids. The junction had 3 bases not matched to a gene; V was cut back by 2 bases and J by 3 bases. CDR1 is MNHEY, CDR2 SVGAGI, per germline. CDR3 DNA: TGTGCCAGCAGTTACGTAGGGGGCGACTATGGCTACACCTTC. Protein sequence: CASSYVGGDYGYTF.

This chain's CDR3 is CASSQAPGQTLYEQYF. The CDR3, as DNA: TGCGCCAGCAGCCAGGCACCGGGACAGACGCTCTACGAGCAGTACTTC. The chain combines TRBV4-1 with TRBJ2-7; 7 positions match TRBD1. The CDR3 contains 16 residues. The junction had 11 bases not matched to a gene; V was cut back by 3 bases and J by 3 bases. Germline V gene data show CDR1 as MGHRA and CDR2 as YSYEKL.

The chain links TRBV10-2 to TRBJ2-1; 13 bases match TRBD2. V lost 3 bases to trimming and J lost 7 bases; unmatched junction nucleotides: 0. Germline values: CDR1 WSHSY, CDR2 SAAADI. This CDR3 spans 14 amino acids. The CDR3 DNA follows: TGCGCCAGCAGTGAACTAGCGGGAGGGAATGAGCAGTTCTTC. Its translation: CASSELAGGNEQFF.